The 4 T cell receptor beta chains in this list originate from one sample, sequenced in a study of blood T cells in healthy people across ages. Primers used in a second PCR of about 7 to 11 cycles were a sample-barcoded 5' primer and a J-beta primer mix. One entry per CDR3 protein results from TCRdb running MiXCR on the 5' RACE reads. The sample lists 1.5 million to 1.8 million distinct CDR3 sequences, roughly 43% seen once, with 4% in the top ten. The sequenced sample was blood. All receptors derive from a woman aged 18-30 years in good health.

This clonotype was seen more than once but under ten times. V gene TRBV7-9 combines with J gene TRBJ1-2; no definite D call. Trimming pared 3 bases from V and 0 bases from J, leaving 11 bases between. The length of the CDR3 is 15 residues. Germline CDR1 SEHNR, CDR2 FQNEAQ (reference sequence). CDR3 nucleotide sequence: TGTGCCAGCAGCTTGGTGGGAACTACTAACTATGGCTACACCTTC. Its translation: CASSLVGTTNYGYTF.

The chain recombines TRBV20-1 with TRBJ2-3; 10 nucleotides match TRBD2. Germline values: CDR1 DFQATT, CDR2 SNEGSKA (reference sequence). CDR3 size: 15 residues. The junction had 13 bases not matched to a gene; V was cut back by 3 bases and J by 10 bases. The CDR3 bases are TGCAGTGCTAGCCTCAGCGGGAGGGCCTCAACGGCGCAGTATTTT. Translated: CSASLSGRASTAQYF.

This clonotype was detected ten times or more. The chain combines TRBV11-2 with TRBJ2-1, with D hard to call. The germline V and J ends were trimmed by 2 bases and 7 bases, with 12 bases remaining between them. In germline, CDR1 is SGHAT, CDR2 FQNNGV. The CDR3 is 14 residues long. The CDR3 loop reads CASSLWARRNEQFF. The CDR3 bases are TGTGCCAGCAGCTTATGGGCTAGGCGGAATGAGCAGTTCTTC.

This chain links TRBV5-5 with TRBJ2-2; 7 bases fit TRBD2. V gave up 6 bases and J gave up 4 bases; unmatched junction bases: 12. Looked up from germline, CDR1 is SGHKS and CDR2 is YYEKEE (reference sequence). This CDR3 contains 16 residues. CDR3: CASIPFWGRATGELFF. CDR3 coding DNA: TGTGCCAGCATCCCTTTTTGGGGGAGGGCCACCGGGGAGCTGTTTTTT.